This T cell receptor beta chain was sequenced for a study of cytomegalovirus exposure and HLA in healthy donors (dated by TCRdb to 2015 to 2018). Looking at the study overall: In an earlier analysis of some 550 of the donors, under 300 Gb of sequence data and 90 million to 120 million unique TCR beta sequences from about 179 million T cells were reported. Approximately 300 gigabases of sequencing data and roughly 80 million unique TCR sequences made up an early release that covered fewer than 650 HLA-typed donors. Of the roughly 390 genotyped donors, approximately 83% fell in the genetic ancestry cluster associated with self-reported Caucasian donors. The study aimed to test whether cataloging public T cell receptors could reveal signatures of past pathogen exposure. The study profiled the T cell repertoires of 500 to 800 subjects by immunosequencing and related them to cytomegalovirus serostatus. Besides the first cohort of roughly 660 subjects, a separate validation cohort made up of about 120 different subjects was used. To predict cytomegalovirus infection status, the study combined high-throughput TCR immunosequencing, statistical association of individual TCRs with disease status, and machine learning. In a later analysis, previously published TCR beta repertoires from 600 to 850 donors were re-analyzed and high-resolution HLA genotyping was added so that TCR occurrence patterns could be studied. In the later analysis, no new phenotypic data were used to find candidate immune exposures; instead, reliance was placed on TCR beta sequences and their occurrence across donors. An earlier analysis of around 540 of the donors applied high-throughput TCR beta sequencing to assess whether each TCR beta V gene segment acted as functional or pseudogenic. Alongside the repertoire data, information on donor age, sex, ethnicity and CMV serostatus was compiled. A later genetic analysis took genome-wide SNP genotypes for about 55% of the 666 donors and used that subset as a discovery cohort. All discovery cohort repertoires had been generated on a single sequencing platform. Class I and class II HLA loci were covered by the typing at four-digit resolution. The number of typed donors differed by locus: 629-630 for A, B, C, DRB1 and DQB1; 522 for DQA1; some 610 for DPA1; and about 450 for DPB1. Because of strong linkage in the cohort, a handful of DR-DQ haplotypes were treated as single units for association and clustering. Among some 400 genotyped donors of the cohort, an average of about 220,000 unique TCR beta nucleotide sequences was sequenced per donor, of which about 19% were non-productive.

Comments on this clone: Its antigen remains undetermined. One base away there is no much larger clone; base qualities are not given.

The cohort was made up of approximately 670 healthy bone marrow donors. Cohort members were all nominally healthy when sampled, although unrecorded immune exposures were likely present. The donor tested CMV seropositive, placing the donor among the 290 or so seropositive members of the cohort. Every donor gave a peripheral blood sample, and the peripheral blood mononuclear cells from that sample were used for TCR beta sequencing. The Qiagen DNeasy Blood Extraction Kit was used to extract genomic DNA from the blood cell samples. The CDR1 and CDR2 encoded by the germline V gene (reference sequence) are LNHDA and SQIVND. Here V drops 3 bases and J drops 2 bases, and the junction holds 7 bases not matched to any gene. From the cysteine through the phenylalanine, the CDR3 covers 17 amino acids. Only the CDR3 DNA is retained, 51 bases long and in frame from the first base. The paper's findings and limits, for the study overall: A later genetic analysis associated a missense DCLRE1C variant with V-gene and J-gene trimming of TCR beta chains, and an independent cohort replicated the association. The 87-base-pair reads could not distinguish some IMGT-functional V segments, including TRBV6-2 and TRBV6-3, so those segments were excluded. In a later analysis, 15,000 to 20,000 TCR beta sequences were associated with specific HLA alleles at a false discovery rate of 0.05. A further reported finding was that TCR beta sequences accurately predicted the HLA-A and HLA-B alleles for most subjects in the first cohort. The only immune exposure information available for the cohort was CMV serostatus. Presence/absence analyses assumed roughly uniform sequencing depth across donors, an assumption that may not hold. Correlated functional status among segregating V segments might reflect linkage disequilibrium, but an unknown experimental factor could not be ruled out. In this cohort, only TCR beta chains were sequenced, and detectable features were limited by the absence of alpha or paired-chain data. According to a later analysis, TCR association rates differed among HLA loci, with DRB1 alleles showing the most associated TCRs and HLA-C alleles showing the fewest. Because HLA typing was unavailable for some donors at each locus, only the typed subset was used in association tests. A later analysis found that most CMV-associated TCR beta chains appeared HLA-restricted, with HLA associations seemingly driven largely by CMV exposure. A cluster of highly shared sequence variants was judged likely to represent a technical artifact of the sequencing pipeline. In a later analysis, HLA-associated TCR beta chains were found to be more clonally expanded and to have lower generation probabilities than equally common non-associated chains. The authors suggested that the approach could potentially be extended to other disease states and immunological phenotypes. When HLA alleles, especially DR and DQ, strongly co-occurred, TCR associations were difficult to assign to individual alleles. Over 15 rarely observed V segments, including chromosome 9 orphons, were excluded from the earlier analysis of several hundred of the donors because counts were too low. Compared with the roughly 700-donor mean, donors in an Asian-associated ancestry cluster had fewer N-insertions in productive TCRs, according to a later genetic analysis. A later analysis reported that several top co-occurrence clusters appeared linked to parvovirus B19, influenza, CMV and Epstein-Barr virus. A few of the identified cytomegalovirus-associated TCR beta chains were confirmed in vitro to be specific for cytomegalovirus antigens. The study listed 150 to 200 TCR beta chains as associated with cytomegalovirus. The classifier was reported to diagnose cytomegalovirus status with high specificity and sensitivity in both the original and validation cohorts. In an earlier analysis of around 600 of the donors, most TCR beta V segments appeared in productive rearrangements about 90% or about 30% of the time, broadly matching IMGT annotations. Most TCR sequences were observed very rarely across donors, whereas some public TCRs were present in many individuals.

Libraries were constructed by the immunoSEQ multiplex PCR assay. For the multiplex PCR, a mixture combining 60 forward primers for TCR Vbeta segments and 13 reverse primers for TCR Jbeta segments was used. A multiplex PCR assay on genomic DNA amplified the CDR3 region of rearranged TCR beta genes. The amplified TCR beta libraries were sequenced on the Illumina HiSeq System as 87-base-pair reads. In the original analysis: A later analysis tallied some 79 million unique TCR beta chains across the 660 or so repertoires, and some 10 million of those chains were shared by two or more donors. Raw reads were error-corrected and collapsed into unique sequences by a nearest-neighbor algorithm in which closely related sequences were merged to remove PCR and sequencing errors. CDR3 sequences were aligned to IMGT reference sequences to assign V, D and J gene segments. Each retained sequence needed at least a six-nucleotide match to both a V gene segment and a J gene segment. Rearrangements were classified as productive when the CDR3 lacked stop codons and remained in frame with V and J, and all other rearrangements were classified as non-productive. Following IMGT convention, CDR3 was defined as the stretch from the second conserved V-encoded cysteine up to the conserved J-encoded phenylalanine. The earlier analysis of about 610 of the donors excluded sequences that lacked an unambiguous match to a single V gene segment. In an earlier analysis of several hundred of the donors, V segments were called functional above 56.7% productive rearrangements and were called segregating when the between-donor standard deviation exceeded 5%. A statistical classification framework was developed to diagnose cytomegalovirus status using the catalog of TCR beta chain sequences. A later analysis assigned V and J genes by comparing TCR nucleotide sequences with IMGT/GENE-DB human TR gene sequences. A later analysis assigned CDR3 sequences and most-parsimonious VDJ recombination scenarios with the TCRdist pipeline. In a later analysis, each TCR beta chain was defined by its CDR3 amino acid sequence together with its V-gene family, and reads without a unique V-gene family were excluded. As a way to deal with suspected cross-contamination and a sequencing artifact, a later analysis dropped roughly 620 nucleotide sequences that were highly shared and had low generation probability. In a later analysis, a clonal expansion index was calculated for each public chain from normalized within-repertoire ranks of inferred template counts. A later analysis computed generation probabilities with a VDJ recombination model fitted to out-of-frame rearrangements, and checked the results against IGoR. A later analysis scored TCR-TCR, TCR-HLA and TCR-CMV co-occurrence with hypergeometric tests, applying a repertoire-size bias correction to TCR pairs. A later analysis estimated false discovery rates by permuting HLA or CMV assignments 20 times. A later analysis grouped co-occurring TCRs with DBSCAN, adding TCRdist sequence similarity when clustering within HLA-allele-positive subsets. For co-occurrence clustering, repertoires with fewer than 30,000 or more than 120,000 public chains were excluded, along with roughly 5 repertoires with anomalous nucleotide sharing. Imported from immuneACCESS, the table was reduced by TCRdb to in-frame sequences with V and J called. These copies leave out some clones; in studies compared against another copy, an unresolved V gene accounts for under half, and the cause of the remainder is not known. The V and J calls and clone size are taken from that table; D and trimming were inferred from the DNA. This sample has about 150,000 clones in its table, and about 60% of those were observed once. The top ten constitute 5.5% to 9% of the sample.

This receptor was identified in a woman aged 60-75 years in good health and CMV-seropositive. Sequencing was done on a sample of PBMCs. The chain was built from TRBV19 and TRBJ2-1; 10 of the junction bases match TRBD2. At the DNA level, the sequence is TGTGCCAGTAGTATTGGAACTAGCGGGATACCCTACAATGAGCAGTTCTTC. Its protein product is CASSIGTSGIPYNEQFF.